This T cell receptor beta chain is drawn from a study of blood T cell repertoires in COVID-19. Study-wide background: The study drew acute and convalescent COVID-19 samples from the United States, Italy and Spain. Nucleic acid was either cDNA or gDNA, and it came from T cells, B-cell-depleted T cells, or PBMCs.

This clone was recorded a few times. Original methodology: Reference gene primer amplification in the assay estimated nucleated cell counts. Data came from immunoSEQ multiplex PCR; TCRdb stores just in-frame clones and leaves some out. Clone size and V and J calls were adopted from that table, with D and trimming inferred from the DNA. The sample includes just over 150,000 clones, about 93% of them seen just once. V dropped 6 bases and J dropped 6 bases, with 12 bases sitting between them. CDR3 length: 13 amino acids. The receptor's source is a woman between 50 and 59 years old with acute or convalescent COVID-19. The chain joins TRBV12-3 or TRBV12-4 to TRBJ1-5; no clear D gene. The sample was peripheral blood. The CDR3 DNA reads TGTGCCAGCAGCCCCGACTCCAGTCAGCCCCAGCATTTT. Amino acids: CASSPDSSQPQHF.